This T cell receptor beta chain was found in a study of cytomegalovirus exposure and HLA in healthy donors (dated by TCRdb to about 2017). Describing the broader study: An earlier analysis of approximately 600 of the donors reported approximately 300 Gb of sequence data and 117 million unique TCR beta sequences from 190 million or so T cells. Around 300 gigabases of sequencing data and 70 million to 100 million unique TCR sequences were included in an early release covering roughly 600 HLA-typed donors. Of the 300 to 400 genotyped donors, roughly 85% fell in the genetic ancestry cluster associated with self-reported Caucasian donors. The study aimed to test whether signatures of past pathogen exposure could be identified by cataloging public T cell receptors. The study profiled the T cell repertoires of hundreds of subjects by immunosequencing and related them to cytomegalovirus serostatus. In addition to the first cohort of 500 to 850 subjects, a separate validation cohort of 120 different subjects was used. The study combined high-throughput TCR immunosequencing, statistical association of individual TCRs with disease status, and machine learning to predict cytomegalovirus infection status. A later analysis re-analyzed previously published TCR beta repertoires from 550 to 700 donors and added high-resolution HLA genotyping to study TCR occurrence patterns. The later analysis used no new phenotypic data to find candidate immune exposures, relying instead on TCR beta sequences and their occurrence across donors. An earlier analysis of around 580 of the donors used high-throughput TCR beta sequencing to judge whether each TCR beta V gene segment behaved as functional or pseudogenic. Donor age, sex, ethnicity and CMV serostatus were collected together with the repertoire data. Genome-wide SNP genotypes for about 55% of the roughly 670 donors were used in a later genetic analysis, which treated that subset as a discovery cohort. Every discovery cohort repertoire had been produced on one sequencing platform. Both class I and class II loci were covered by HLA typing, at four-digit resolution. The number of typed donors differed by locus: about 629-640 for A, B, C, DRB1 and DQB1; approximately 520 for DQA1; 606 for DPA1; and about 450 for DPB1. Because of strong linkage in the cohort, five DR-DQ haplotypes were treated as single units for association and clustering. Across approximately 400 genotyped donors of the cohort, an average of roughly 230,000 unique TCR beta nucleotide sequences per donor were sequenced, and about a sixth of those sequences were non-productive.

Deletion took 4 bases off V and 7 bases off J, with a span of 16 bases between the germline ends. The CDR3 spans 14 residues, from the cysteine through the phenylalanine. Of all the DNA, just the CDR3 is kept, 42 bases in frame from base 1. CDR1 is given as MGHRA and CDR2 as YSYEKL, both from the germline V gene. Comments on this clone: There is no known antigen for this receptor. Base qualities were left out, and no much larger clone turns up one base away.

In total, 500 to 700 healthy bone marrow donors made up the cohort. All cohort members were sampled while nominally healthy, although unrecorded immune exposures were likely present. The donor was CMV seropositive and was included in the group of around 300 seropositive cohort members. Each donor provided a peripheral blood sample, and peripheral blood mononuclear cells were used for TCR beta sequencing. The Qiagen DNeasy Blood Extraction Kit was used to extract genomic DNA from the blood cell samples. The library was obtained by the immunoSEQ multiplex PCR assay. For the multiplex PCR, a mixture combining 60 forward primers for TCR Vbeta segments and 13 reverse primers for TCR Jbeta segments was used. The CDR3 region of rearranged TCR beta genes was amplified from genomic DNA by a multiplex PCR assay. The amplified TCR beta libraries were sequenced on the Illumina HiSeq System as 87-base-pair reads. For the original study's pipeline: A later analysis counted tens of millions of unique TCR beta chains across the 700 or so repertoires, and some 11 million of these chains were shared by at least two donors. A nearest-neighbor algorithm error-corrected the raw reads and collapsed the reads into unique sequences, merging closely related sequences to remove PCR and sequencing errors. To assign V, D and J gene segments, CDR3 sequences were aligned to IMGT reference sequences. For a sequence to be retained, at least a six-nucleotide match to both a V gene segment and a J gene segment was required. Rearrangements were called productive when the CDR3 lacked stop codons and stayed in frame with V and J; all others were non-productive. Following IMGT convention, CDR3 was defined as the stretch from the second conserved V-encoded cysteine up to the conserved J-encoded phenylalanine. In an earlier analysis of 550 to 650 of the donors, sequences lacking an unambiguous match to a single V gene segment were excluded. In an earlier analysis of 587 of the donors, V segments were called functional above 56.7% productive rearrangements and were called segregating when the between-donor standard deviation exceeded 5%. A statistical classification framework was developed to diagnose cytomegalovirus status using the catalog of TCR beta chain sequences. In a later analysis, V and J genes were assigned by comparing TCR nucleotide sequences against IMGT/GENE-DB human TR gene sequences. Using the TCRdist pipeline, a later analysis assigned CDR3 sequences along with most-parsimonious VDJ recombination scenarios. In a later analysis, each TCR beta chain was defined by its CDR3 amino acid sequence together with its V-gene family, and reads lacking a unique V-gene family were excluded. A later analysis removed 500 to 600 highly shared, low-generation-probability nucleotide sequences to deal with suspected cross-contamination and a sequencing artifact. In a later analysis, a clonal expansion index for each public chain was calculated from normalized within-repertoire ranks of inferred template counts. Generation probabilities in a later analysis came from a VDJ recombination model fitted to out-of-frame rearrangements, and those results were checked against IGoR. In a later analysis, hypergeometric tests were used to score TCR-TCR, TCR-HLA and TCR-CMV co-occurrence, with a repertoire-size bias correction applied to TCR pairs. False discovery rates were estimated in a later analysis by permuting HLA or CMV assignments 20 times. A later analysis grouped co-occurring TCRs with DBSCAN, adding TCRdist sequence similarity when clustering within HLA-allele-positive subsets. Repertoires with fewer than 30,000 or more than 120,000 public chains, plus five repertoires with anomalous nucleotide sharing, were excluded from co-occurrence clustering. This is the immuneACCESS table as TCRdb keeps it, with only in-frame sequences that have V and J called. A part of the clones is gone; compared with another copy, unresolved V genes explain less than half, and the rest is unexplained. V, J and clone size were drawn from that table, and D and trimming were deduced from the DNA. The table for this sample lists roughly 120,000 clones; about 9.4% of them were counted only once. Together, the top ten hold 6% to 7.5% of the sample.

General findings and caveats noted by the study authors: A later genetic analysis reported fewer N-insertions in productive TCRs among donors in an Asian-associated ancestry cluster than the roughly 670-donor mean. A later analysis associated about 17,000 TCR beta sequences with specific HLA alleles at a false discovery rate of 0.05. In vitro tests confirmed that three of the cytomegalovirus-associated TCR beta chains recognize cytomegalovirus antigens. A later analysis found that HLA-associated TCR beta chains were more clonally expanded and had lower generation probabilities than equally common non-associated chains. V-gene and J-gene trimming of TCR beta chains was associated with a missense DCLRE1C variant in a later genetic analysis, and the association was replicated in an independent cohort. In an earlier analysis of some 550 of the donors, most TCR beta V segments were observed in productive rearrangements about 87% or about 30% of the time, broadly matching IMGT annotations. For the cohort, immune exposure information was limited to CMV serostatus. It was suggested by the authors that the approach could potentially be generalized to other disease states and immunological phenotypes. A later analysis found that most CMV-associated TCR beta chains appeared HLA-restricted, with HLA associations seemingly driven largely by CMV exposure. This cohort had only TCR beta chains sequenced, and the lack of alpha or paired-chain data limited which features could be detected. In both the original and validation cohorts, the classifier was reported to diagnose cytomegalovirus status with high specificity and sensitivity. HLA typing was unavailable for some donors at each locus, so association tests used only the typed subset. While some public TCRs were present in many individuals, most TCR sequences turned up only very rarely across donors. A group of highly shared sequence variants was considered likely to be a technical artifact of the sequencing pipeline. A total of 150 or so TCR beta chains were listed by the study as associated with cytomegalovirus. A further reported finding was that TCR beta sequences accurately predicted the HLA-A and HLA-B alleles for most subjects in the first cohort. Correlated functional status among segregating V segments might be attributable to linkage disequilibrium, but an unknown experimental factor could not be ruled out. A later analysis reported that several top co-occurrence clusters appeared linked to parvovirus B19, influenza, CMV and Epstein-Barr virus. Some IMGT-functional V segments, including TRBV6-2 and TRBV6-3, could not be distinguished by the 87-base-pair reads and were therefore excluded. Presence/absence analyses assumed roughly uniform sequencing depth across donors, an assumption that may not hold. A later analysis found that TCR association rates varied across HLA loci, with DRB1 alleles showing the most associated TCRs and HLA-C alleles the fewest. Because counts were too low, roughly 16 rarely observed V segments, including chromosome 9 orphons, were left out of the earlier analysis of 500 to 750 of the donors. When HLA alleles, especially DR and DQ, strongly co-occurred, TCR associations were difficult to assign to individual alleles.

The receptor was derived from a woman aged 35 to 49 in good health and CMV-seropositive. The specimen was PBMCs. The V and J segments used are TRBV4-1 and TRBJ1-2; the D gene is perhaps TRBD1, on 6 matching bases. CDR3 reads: CASSLKQQGAGYTF. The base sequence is TGCGCCAGCAGCCTCAAGCAACAGGGAGCTGGCTACACCTTC.